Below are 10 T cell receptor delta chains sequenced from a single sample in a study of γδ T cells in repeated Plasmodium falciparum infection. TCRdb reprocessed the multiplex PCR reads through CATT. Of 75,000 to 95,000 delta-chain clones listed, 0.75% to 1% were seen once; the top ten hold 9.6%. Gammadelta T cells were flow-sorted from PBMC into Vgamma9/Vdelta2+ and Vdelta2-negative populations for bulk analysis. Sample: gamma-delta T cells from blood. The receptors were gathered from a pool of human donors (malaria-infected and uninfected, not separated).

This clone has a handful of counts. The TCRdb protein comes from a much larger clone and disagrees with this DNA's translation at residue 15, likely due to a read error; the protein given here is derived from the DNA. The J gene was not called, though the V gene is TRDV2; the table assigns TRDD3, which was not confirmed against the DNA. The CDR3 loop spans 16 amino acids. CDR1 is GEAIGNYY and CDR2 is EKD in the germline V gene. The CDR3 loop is CACDTVGLPYTDKLTF. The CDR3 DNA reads TGTGCCTGTGACACCGTGGGGCTCCCTTACACCGATAAACTCACCTTT.

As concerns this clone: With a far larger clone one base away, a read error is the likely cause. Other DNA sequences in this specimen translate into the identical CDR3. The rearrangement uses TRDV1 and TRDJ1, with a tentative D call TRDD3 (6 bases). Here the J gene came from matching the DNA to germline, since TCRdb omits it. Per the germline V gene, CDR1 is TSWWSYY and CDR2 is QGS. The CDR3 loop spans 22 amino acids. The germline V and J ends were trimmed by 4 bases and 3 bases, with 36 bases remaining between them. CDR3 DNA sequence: TGTGCTCTTGGGGGCCCTTCGTATACAAAAAAGGACATGAAGGGGATTCCCGATAAACTCATCTTT. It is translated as CALGGPSYTKKDMKGIPDKLIF.

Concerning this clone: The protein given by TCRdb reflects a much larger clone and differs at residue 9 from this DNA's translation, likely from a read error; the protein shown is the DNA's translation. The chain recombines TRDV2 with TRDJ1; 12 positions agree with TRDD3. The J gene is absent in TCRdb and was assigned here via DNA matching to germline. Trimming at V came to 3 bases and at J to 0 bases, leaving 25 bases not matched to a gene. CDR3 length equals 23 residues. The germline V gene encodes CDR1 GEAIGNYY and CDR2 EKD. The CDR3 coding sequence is TGTGCCTGTGACGGGGCCTTCCTACCTCCTGTACTGGGGGATACCCCCTACACCGATAAACTCATCTTT. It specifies CACDGAFLPPVLGDTPYTDKLIF.

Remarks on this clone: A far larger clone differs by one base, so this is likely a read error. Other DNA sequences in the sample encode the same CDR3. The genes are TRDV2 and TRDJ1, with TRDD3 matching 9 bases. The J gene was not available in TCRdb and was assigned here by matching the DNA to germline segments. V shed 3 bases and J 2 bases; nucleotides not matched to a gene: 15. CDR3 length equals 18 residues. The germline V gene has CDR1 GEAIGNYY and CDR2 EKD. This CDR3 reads CACDPMGTGGLHTDKLIF. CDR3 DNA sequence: TGTGCCTGTGACCCCATGGGGACTGGGGGACTACATACCGATAAACTCATCTTT.

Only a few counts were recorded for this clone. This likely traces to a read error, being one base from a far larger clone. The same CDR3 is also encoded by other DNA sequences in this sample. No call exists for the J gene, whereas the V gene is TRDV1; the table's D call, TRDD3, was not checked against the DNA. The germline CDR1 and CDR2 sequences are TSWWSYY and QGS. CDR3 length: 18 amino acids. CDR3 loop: CALGELFGPTGFGIKLIF. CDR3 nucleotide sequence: TGTGCCCTTGGGGAACTATTTGGTCCTACGGGCTTTGGTATTAAGCTCATCTTT.

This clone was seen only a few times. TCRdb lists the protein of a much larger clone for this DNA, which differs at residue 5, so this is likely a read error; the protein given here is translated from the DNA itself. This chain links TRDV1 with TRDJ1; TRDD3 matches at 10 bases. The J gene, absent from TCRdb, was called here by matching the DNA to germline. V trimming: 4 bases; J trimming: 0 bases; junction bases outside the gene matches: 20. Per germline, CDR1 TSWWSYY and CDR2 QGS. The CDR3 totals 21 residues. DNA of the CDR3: TGTGCTCTTGGGGGACCCGGCCTAGGTAGACTGGGGGATCTGTACACCGATAAACTCATCTTT. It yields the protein CALGGPGLGRLGDLYTDKLIF.

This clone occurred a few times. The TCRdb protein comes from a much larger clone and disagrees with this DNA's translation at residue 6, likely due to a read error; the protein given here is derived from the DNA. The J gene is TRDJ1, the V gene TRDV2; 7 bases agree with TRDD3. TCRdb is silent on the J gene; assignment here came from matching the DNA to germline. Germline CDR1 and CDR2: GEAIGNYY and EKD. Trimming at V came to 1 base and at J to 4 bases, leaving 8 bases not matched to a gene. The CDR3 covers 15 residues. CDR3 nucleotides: TGTGCCTGTGACACGGACTCTGGGGGGATCGATAAACTCATCTTT. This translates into CACDTDSGGIDKLIF.

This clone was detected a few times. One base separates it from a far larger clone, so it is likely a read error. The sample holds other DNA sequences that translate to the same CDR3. This CDR3 reads CACGKHFLMRGIRSRGCTDKLIF. The CDR3 DNA is TGTGCCTGTGGCAAACACTTTCTAATGAGGGGGATACGCTCCCGGGGTTGCACCGATAAACTCATCTTT. This chain connects TRDV2 to TRDJ1, with TRDD3 matching 10 bases. Germline CDR1 is GEAIGNYY and CDR2 is EKD. J gave up 1 base and V 5 bases, and 30 bases lay outside the gene matches. CDR3 length: 23 residues.

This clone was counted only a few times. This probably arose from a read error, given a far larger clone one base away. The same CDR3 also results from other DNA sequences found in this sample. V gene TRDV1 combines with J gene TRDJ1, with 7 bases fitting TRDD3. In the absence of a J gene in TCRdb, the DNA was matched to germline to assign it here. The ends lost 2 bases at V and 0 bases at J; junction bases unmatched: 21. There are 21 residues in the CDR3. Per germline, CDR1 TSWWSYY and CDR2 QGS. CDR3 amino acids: CALGERIRPGGLSQYTDKLIF. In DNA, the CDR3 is TGTGCTCTTGGGGAAAGGATCCGACCTGGGGGGCTCTCACAGTACACCGATAAACTCATCTTT.

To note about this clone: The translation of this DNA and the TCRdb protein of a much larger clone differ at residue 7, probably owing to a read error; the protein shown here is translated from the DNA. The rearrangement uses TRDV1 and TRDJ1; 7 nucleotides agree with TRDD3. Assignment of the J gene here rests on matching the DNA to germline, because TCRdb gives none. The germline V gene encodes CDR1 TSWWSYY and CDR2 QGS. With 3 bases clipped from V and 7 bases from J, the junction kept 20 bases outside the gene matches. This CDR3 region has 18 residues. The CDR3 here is CALGDPAYWGPLFGKLIF. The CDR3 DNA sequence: TGTGCTCTTGGGGACCCGGCTTACTGGGGACCACTCTTCGGTAAACTCATCTTT.